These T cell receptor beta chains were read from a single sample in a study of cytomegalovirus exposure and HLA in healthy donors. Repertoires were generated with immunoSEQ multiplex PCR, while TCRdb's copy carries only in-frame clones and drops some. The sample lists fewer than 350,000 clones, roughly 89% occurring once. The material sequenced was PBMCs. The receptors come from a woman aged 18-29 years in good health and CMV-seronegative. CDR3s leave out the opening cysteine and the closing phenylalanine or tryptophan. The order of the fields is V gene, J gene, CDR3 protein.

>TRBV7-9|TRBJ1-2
ASSPRETLGGYGYT
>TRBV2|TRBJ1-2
ASSESRGQGGGYT
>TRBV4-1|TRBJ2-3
ASSQGGGADTQY
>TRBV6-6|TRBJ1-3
ASINRYPGNTIY
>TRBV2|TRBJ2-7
ASSSDRAFPYEQY
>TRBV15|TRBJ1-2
ATSRASFGYT
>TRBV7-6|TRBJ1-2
ASSSGTGRSGYGYT
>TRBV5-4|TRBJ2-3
ASSPGLSGATDTQY
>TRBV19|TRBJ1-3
ASRLTGNTIY
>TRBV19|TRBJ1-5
ASSGQGGGQPQH
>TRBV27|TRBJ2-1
ASSYRQPSIYNEQF
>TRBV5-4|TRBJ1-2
ASSLGGAGIDGYT
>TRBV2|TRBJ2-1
ASSQVDEQF
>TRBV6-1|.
ASSEAMAGTGLYEQY
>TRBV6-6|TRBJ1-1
ASRPGQGRENTEAF
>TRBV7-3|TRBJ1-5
ASSPPGGGF
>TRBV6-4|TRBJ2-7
ASSDPPEGTYEQY